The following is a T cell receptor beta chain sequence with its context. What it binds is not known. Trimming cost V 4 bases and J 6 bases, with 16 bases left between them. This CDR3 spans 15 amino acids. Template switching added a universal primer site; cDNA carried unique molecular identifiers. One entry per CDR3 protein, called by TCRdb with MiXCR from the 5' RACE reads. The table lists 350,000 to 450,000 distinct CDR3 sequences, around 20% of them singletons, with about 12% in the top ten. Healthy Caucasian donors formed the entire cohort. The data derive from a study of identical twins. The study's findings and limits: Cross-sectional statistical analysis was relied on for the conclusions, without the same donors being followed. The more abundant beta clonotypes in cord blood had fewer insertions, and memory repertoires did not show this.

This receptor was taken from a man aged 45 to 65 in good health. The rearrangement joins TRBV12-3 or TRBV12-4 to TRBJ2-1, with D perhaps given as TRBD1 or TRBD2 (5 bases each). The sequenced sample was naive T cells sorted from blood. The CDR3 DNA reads TGTGCCAGCAGTTATGGGGACCCTCTCCGCAATGAGCAGTTCTTC. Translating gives CASSYGDPLRNEQFF.